A selection of T cell receptor beta chains follows, all from one sample in a study of cytomegalovirus exposure and HLA in healthy donors. The method was immunoSEQ multiplex PCR; TCRdb's version includes in-frame clones alone and lacks a portion of them. This sample has 150,000 to 180,000 clones, with over 75% found just once. The sequencing input was PBMCs. All receptors come from a woman aged 40-49 years in good health and CMV-seropositive. The CDR3 runs from the conserved cysteine through the conserved F or W. D genes are given only for firm matches. Only some rows state a clone size, as once, few, many or a class for expanded clones.

>16|TRBV2|.|TRBJ2-5|TRBD2
TGTGCCAGCAGCGGTGGGCCCACTAGCGGACAAGAGACCCAGTACTTC
CASSGGPTSGQETQYF
>17|TRBV27|.|TRBJ1-5|TRBD1
TGTGCCAGCAGTAGTAGGGCGACAGGGGGAGCGCATCAGCCCCAGCATTTT
CASSSRATGGAHQPQHF
>11|TRBV29-1|.|TRBJ1-2|TRBD1
TGCAGCGCAACAGGGGGCTATGGCTACACCTTC
CSATGGYGYTF
>19|TRBV4-2|.|TRBJ2-4|TRBD1
TGTGCCAGCAGCCAAGATAGGGGGACAGGGCAACTAGCCAAAAACATTCAGTACTTC
CASSQDRGTGQLAKNIQYF
>15|TRBV5-1|.|TRBJ2-7|TRBD2
TGCGCCAGCAGCTTGGACCTAGCGGGAGGGTACGAGCAGTACTTC
CASSLDLAGGYEQYF
>15|TRBV27|.|TRBJ2-1|.
TGTGCCAGCAGCCTTTCGCTAAATCGGGACAATGAGCAGTTCTTC
CASSLSLNRDNEQFF
>14|TRBV10-2|.|TRBJ2-1|TRBD2
TGCGCCAGCAGTGATGGGACTAGCATGGGTGAGCAGTTCTTC
CASSDGTSMGEQFF
>10|TRBV30|few|TRBJ2-1|.
TGTGCCTGGACTTACAATGAGCAGTTCTTC
CAWTYNEQFF
>18|TRBV5-1|.|TRBJ2-7|TRBD2
TGCGCCAGCAGCTTAACAGGGGGAGGACTAGCGGGCCCGTACGAGCAGTACTTC
CASSLTGGGLAGPYEQYF
>15|TRBV15|.|TRBJ2-7|TRBD1
TGTGCCACCAGCCAAAGAGGACAGGGGTCCTACGAGCAGTACTTC
CATSQRGQGSYEQYF
>16|TRBV14|.|TRBJ2-1|.
TGTGCCAGCAGCCAAGTTCCCGGTTCCTCCTACAATGAGCAGTTCTTC
CASSQVPGSSYNEQFF
>13|TRBV10-2|.|TRBJ2-7|TRBD2
TGCGCCAGCAGTCCGGGCGGGGGGTTAGAGCAGTACTTC
CASSPGGGLEQYF
>18|TRBV15|.|TRBJ2-2|.
TGTGCCACCAGCAGTGTCTTCAGGGGCTTCGCGAACACCGGGGAGCTGTTTTTT
CATSSVFRGFANTGELFF
>15|TRBV5-1|.|TRBJ1-4|.
TGCGCCAGCAGCTTGATAACAGGCCCAGGTGAAAAACTGTTTTTT
CASSLITGPGEKLFF
>15|TRBV19|.|TRBJ1-5|.
TGTGCCAGTTCGCCCCACAGGGCCACTGTGGGGCCCCAGCATTTT
CASSPHRATVGPQHF
>14|TRBV5-1|few|TRBJ2-1|.
TGCGCCAGCAGCTTGGTCCAGGGTTGGAATGAGCAGTTCTTC
CASSLVQGWNEQFF
>15|TRBV2|.|TRBJ2-7|TRBD1
TGTGCCAGCATCTCATGGGGGACAGGGAGCTACGAGCAGTACTTC
CASISWGTGSYEQYF
>16|TRBV9|.|TRBJ2-7|TRBD2
TGTGCCAGCAGCCCCGGGAGAGCGGGGGCTTTCTACGAGCAGTACTTC
CASSPGRAGAFYEQYF
>15|TRBV28|.|TRBJ2-7|TRBD1
TGTGCCAGCAGATTCTCCCAGGGGGCCGGGTACGAGCAGTACTTC
CASRFSQGAGYEQYF
>20|TRBV7-2|.|TRBJ2-1|.
TGTGCCAGCAGCTTAGCGGGATGGCGGGCCGCCTCTAGCTCCTACAATGAGCAGTTCTTC
CASSLAGWRAASSSYNEQFF
>14|TRBV4-2|.|TRBJ1-6|.
TGTGCCAGCAGCACGACAGAATATAATTCACCCCTCCACTTT
CASSTTEYNSPLHF
>15|TRBV7-9|.|TRBJ2-3|TRBD1
TGTGCCAGCAGCTTTCAGGGGGTTGGCACAGATACGCAGTATTTT
CASSFQGVGTDTQYF
>14|TRBV11-2|.|TRBJ1-1|TRBD1
TGTGCCAGCAGCTGGACAGGTTTGAACACTGAAGCTTTCTTT
CASSWTGLNTEAFF
>15|TRBV19|.|TRBJ1-5|.
TGTGCCAGTAGTCGGGCGGGGTACATTATGCAGCCCCAGCATTTT
CASSRAGYIMQPQHF
>17|TRBV19|.|TRBJ2-7|TRBD2
TGTGCCAGTACCCCCGGGACTAGCGGGGGGGGCACCTACGAGCAGTACTTC
CASTPGTSGGGTYEQYF
>16|TRBV10-3|.|TRBJ2-7|TRBD1
TGTGCCATCAGTGAACTAGGACAGGTAGGGACCTACGAGCAGTACTTC
CAISELGQVGTYEQYF
>15|TRBV19|.|TRBJ1-5|.
TGTGCCAGTAGTATTGGCCGATATAGCAATCAGCCCCAGCATTTT
CASSIGRYSNQPQHF